The clone carrying this TCR beta chain has more than one count but fewer than ten. The antigen remains undetermined. One entry per CDR3 protein, called by TCRdb with MiXCR from the 5' RACE reads. This sample has about 340,000 distinct CDR3 sequences, with roughly 20% found just once. The data originate from a study of CD8 T cells in ankylosing spondylitis. There are 19 residues in the CDR3. V shed 1 base and J 4 bases; nucleotides not matched to a gene: 12. Germline CDR1 is SGHTA and CDR2 is FQGNSA. Findings and caveats of the study: Disease-linked clones reportedly concentrated significantly in matched ankylosing spondylitis synovial fluid.

The chain is built from TRBV7-2 and TRBJ2-3, with 12 bases lining up with TRBD2. The sequence was collected from a male donor with ankylosing spondylitis or in good health (not recorded which). Sequencing used blood, either unsorted or a sorted T cell fraction (not recorded which). Here the CDR3 reads CASSLGLAGGAFIPDTQYF. The DNA of the CDR3 is TGTGCCAGCAGCTTAGGGCTAGCGGGGGGGGCTTTCATCCCAGATACGCAGTATTTT.